This T cell receptor beta chain emerged from a study of T-cell memory formation after mild COVID-19. Overall study context: TCR clusters were largely donor specific.

This CDR3 has 16 amino acids. Germline V gives CDR1 MGHDK, CDR2 SYGVNS. V shed 2 bases and J 3 bases; nucleotides not matched to a gene: 8. A few counts support this clonotype. TCRdb used MiXCR to reprocess the 5' RACE reads, holding one entry per CDR3 protein. This sample has about 170,000 distinct CDR3 sequences, with over 10% found just once. This TCR came from a man aged 18 to 35 who had mild COVID-19 (a few samples of this study predate the infection). Cell type and time point are not known. Material: PBMCs or a T cell subset sorted from them (not recorded which). The chain employs TRBV25-1 and TRBJ2-3, with 7 bases that match TRBD2. The CDR3 DNA reads TGTGCCAGCAGTGAAGGGTGGCAGGGAGGGACAGATACGCAGTATTTT. Its protein product is CASSEGWQGGTDTQYF.